The 29 T cell receptor beta chains below come from one sample, sequenced in a study of regulatory T cells in long-lasting Graves disease. Combining iRepertoire HTBI primers with Arm-PCR of CDR3 regions, the authors built TCR beta libraries. MiXCR was run by TCRdb on the multiplex PCR reads, yielding one entry per CDR3 protein. Of about 430,000 distinct CDR3 sequences in the sample, around 20% are singletons; the top ten hold around 15%. As for time point: persistent/refractory GD, antithyroid drugs over 5 years with positive TRAb. RNA extracted from PBMCs served as the sequencing template. The source was peripheral blood mononuclear cells (PBMCs), collected when the disease was refractory, from a patient treated with antithyroid drugs. These receptors all come from a female donor with Graves disease.

The chain links TRBV18 to TRBJ2-2; TRBD1 agrees at 7 bases. The CDR3 has 16 residues. The J segment lost 4 bases and the V segment lost 3 bases, leaving 8 bases of the junction unmatched. Germline lookup yields CDR1 KGHSH and CDR2 LQKENI. DNA of the CDR3: TGTGCCAGCTCACCCCGGACAGGTCGAGGCACCGGGGAGCTGTTTTTT. Residues: CASSPRTGRGTGELFF.

This clonotype was picked up a small number of times. The genes are TRBV19 and TRBJ2-4, with 8 bases that match TRBD1. This CDR3 has 13 residues. The junction had 8 bases not matched to a gene; V was cut back by 8 bases and J by 8 bases. CDR1 and CDR2 from the germline V gene are LNHDA and SQIVND (reference sequence). CDR3 amino acids: CASSKQGVDIQYF. CDR3 DNA: TGTGCCAGTTCAAAACAGGGGGTGGACATTCAGTACTTC.

There are a few counts of this clonotype. V is TRBV5-1 and J is TRBJ2-2; D may be TRBD1 or TRBD2 (5 bases each). The V gene's germline CDR1 is SGHRS and CDR2 YFSETQ. The V and J ends lost 4 bases and 5 bases respectively, with 18 bases between them. The CDR3 runs 16 residues. CDR3 DNA sequence: TGCGCCAGCAGCGTCGCCGGGACGCAATCAACCGGGGAGCTGTTTTTT. Translated, it gives CASSVAGTQSTGELFF.

In its sample, this clonotype was seen a few times. V and J are TRBV6-5 and TRBJ1-5, with a tentative D call TRBD1 (6 bases). The germline V and J ends were trimmed by 0 bases and 4 bases, with 13 bases remaining between them. CDR3 length: 16 residues. The germline V gene has CDR1 MNHEY and CDR2 SVGAGI. CDR3 nucleotides: TGTGCCAGCAGTTACTCGAGCTCACAGGGAAATCAGCCCCAGCATTTT. It translates to CASSYSSSQGNQPQHF.

The chain employs TRBV12-3 or TRBV12-4 and TRBJ2-1; 8 positions match TRBD2. V was pared by 6 bases and J by 3 bases, with 13 bases of the junction left unmatched. The CDR3 covers 17 residues. The CDR3 protein is CASSPGTRVPIYNEQFF. CDR3 DNA: TGTGCCAGCAGCCCCGGGACTAGAGTCCCAATCTACAATGAGCAGTTCTTC.

This clonotype showed up many times. The chain combines TRBV20-1 with TRBJ1-1; D call uncertain. Trimming left V 3 bases short and J 0 bases short, with 5 bases between. Germline CDR1 is DFQATT and CDR2 is SNEGSKA (reference sequence). CDR3 length: 12 residues. The CDR3 sequence: CSARVMNTEAFF. For the CDR3, the DNA is TGCAGTGCTAGGGTCATGAACACTGAAGCTTTCTTT.

This clonotype was seen at least ten times. The rearrangement uses TRBV24-1 and TRBJ1-4, with D unclear. In germline, CDR1 is KGHDR, CDR2 SFDVKD. The V end lost 3 bases, the J end lost 7 bases, and 20 bases lay between the germline ends. The CDR3 totals 17 residues. The CDR3 reads CATSDGSLGGWREKLFF. Written as DNA, the CDR3 is TGTGCCACCAGTGATGGGTCACTGGGAGGATGGCGTGAAAAACTGTTTTTT.

This clonotype was picked up a small number of times. A junction boundary mismatches the germline segment, possibly from a read error. This sequence joins TRBV5-1 and TRBJ1-1, with unresolved D. Germline V lookup: CDR1 SGHRS, CDR2 YFSETQ. CDR3 length: 14 amino acids. Here the CDR3 reads CASNLAGRSTEAFF. CDR3 nucleotides: TGCGCCAGCAACTTGGCCGGGAGAAGCACTGAAGCTTTCTTT.

The chain has TRBV20-1 and TRBJ1-5; D remains unclear. There are 13 residues in the CDR3. Germline V gene data show CDR1 as DFQATT and CDR2 as SNEGSKA (reference sequence). Trimming shortened V by 3 bases and J by 3 bases, and 9 bases separated the two germline ends. Here the CDR3 reads CSASFQTNQPQHF. As DNA, the CDR3 is TGCAGTGCTAGTTTTCAGACCAATCAGCCCCAGCATTTT.

Note on this clonotype: Germline and junction disagree at one end, which may indicate a read error. The chain couples TRBV2 to TRBJ1-6; a weak D match, TRBD1 (5 bases). This CDR3 is built from 16 residues. Germline V gene data show CDR1 as SNHLY and CDR2 as FYNNEI. The CDR3 spells CASGGRGSTRDSPPHF. DNA of the CDR3: TGTGCCAGCGGCGGGAGGGGCTCTACCCGGGATTCACCCCCCCACTTT.

This clonotype occurred a few times. This chain uses TRBV2 with TRBJ2-3; no firm D call. CDR1 is SNHLY, CDR2 FYNNEI, per germline. V was cut by 6 bases and J by 0 bases, with 13 bases left in between. CDR3 length equals 15 residues. The CDR3: CASSTGRSSTDTQYF. The CDR3 DNA sequence: TGTGCCAGCAGCACCGGAAGGTCAAGCACAGATACGCAGTATTTT.

As concerns this clonotype: The missing conserved phenylalanine or tryptophan at the end of this CDR3 makes a read error likely. This sequence joins TRBV5-1 and TRBJ2-2, with D perhaps matching TRBD2 (5 bases). CDR1 SGHRS and CDR2 YFSETQ come from the germline V gene. The ends were cut back, 0 bases at V and 0 bases at J, with 9 bases in the middle. This CDR3 has 16 amino acids. In nucleotides, the CDR3 is TGCGCCAGCAGCTTGGAATCGGGAACGAACACCGGGGAGCTGTTTTCT. Translating it yields CASSLESGTNTGELFS.

This clonotype was detected a few times. The V and J genes are TRBV6-1 and TRBJ1-6; a possible D gene is TRBD1 (5 bases). With 7 bases removed from V and 6 bases from J, the gap between germline ends came to 10 bases. The CDR3 runs 13 residues. The germline CDR1 and CDR2 sequences are MNHNS and SASEGT. The CDR3 is CASTRGGNSPLHF. As DNA, the CDR3 is TGTGCCAGCACCCGGGGGGGTAATTCACCCCTCCACTTT.

This clonotype has only a few counts. The rearrangement uses TRBV30 and TRBJ2-7; no definite D call. CDR1 and CDR2 from the germline V gene are GTSNPN and SVGIG (reference sequence). The CDR3 has 14 amino acids. The V and J ends lost 0 bases and 6 bases respectively, with 15 bases between them. CDR3 bases: TGTGCCTGGAGTGTAGGTCATTCTCGCTCCGAGCAGTACTTC. Residues: CAWSVGHSRSEQYF.

Comments on this clonotype: A much larger clone sits a single nucleotide away, making a read error possible. V is TRBV13 and J is TRBJ2-7; D remains unclear. CDR1 and CDR2 from the germline V gene are PRHDT and FYEKMQ (reference sequence). There are 13 residues in the CDR3. V dropped 5 bases and J dropped 8 bases, with 16 bases sitting between them. CDR3 amino acids: CASSIRTKAKQYF. DNA of the CDR3: TGTGCCAGCAGCATACGGACCAAGGCCAAGCAGTACTTC.

The rearrangement joins TRBV2 to TRBJ2-1; the match to TRBD2 covers 9 bases. The ends lost 6 bases at V and 3 bases at J; junction bases unmatched: 6. The CDR3 totals 15 residues. Germline values: CDR1 SNHLY, CDR2 FYNNEI. The CDR3 is CASSVSGGLYNEQFF. CDR3 in DNA: TGTGCCAGCAGCGTTAGCGGGGGCCTCTACAATGAGCAGTTCTTC. The variable domain in full, with the rest retrieved from reference TRBV2 and TRBJ2-1, is EPEVTQTPSHQVTQMGQEVILRCVPISNHLYFYWYRQILGQKVEFLVSFYNNEISEKSEIFDDQFSVERPDGSNFTLKIRSTKLEDSAMYFCASSVSGGLYNEQFFGPGTRLTVL.

At least ten counts were recorded for this clonotype. The V gene is TRBV6-2 or TRBV6-3, the J gene TRBJ2-7, with D possibly TRBD1 on 5 matching bases. Germline V lookup: CDR1 MNHEY, CDR2 SVGEGT. V lost 5 bases to trimming and J lost 3 bases, with 14 bases between them. The CDR3 spans 14 residues. CDR3 loop: CASSDDPGNYEQYF. In DNA, the CDR3 is TGTGCCAGCAGTGATGACCCAGGGAACTACGAGCAGTACTTC.

This clonotype was counted a few times. This rearrangement joins TRBV20-1 to TRBJ2-4, with D unclear. The CDR3 totals 14 residues. The V gene's germline CDR1 is DFQATT and CDR2 SNEGSKA (reference sequence). V lost 0 bases and J 0 bases, leaving 6 bases between the germline ends. CDR3 sequence: CSARDRRAKNIQYF. Written as DNA, the CDR3 is TGCAGTGCTAGAGATCGTAGAGCCAAAAACATTCAGTACTTC.

This clonotype was counted at least ten times. Mismatch with germline at one junction end may stem from a read error. The V and J genes are TRBV7-2 and TRBJ2-7, with a possible D match to TRBD1 (5 bases). This CDR3 spans 14 amino acids. Germline CDR1 reads SGHTA; CDR2 reads FQGNSA. The CDR3: CASSLAAGHYEQYF. The CDR3 bases are TGCGCCAGCAGCTTGGCGGCAGGACACTACGAGCAGTACTTC.

This chain connects TRBV4-1 to TRBJ1-1; perhaps TRBD1 as D (5 bases). Germline CDR1 is MGHRA and CDR2 is YSYEKL. V was shortened by 0 bases and J by 6 bases, with 8 bases between the two germline ends. The CDR3 consists of 13 residues. CDR3 sequence: CASSQDQGPEAFF. The CDR3 region has the DNA TGCGCCAGCAGCCAAGATCAGGGCCCTGAAGCTTTCTTT.

The chain carries TRBV13 and TRBJ2-2; 8 bases are shared with TRBD1. The V and J ends lost 0 bases and 7 bases, in that order; junction bases with no gene match: 10. The CDR3 totals 17 residues. Germline assignment: CDR1 PRHDT and CDR2 FYEKMQ (reference sequence). The CDR3 nucleotides read TGTGCCAGCAGCTTAGGCTCTGGCAGGGGGCCGGTCGGGGAGCTGTTTTTT. Translated: CASSLGSGRGPVGELFF.

This clonotype has a handful of counts. The chain joins TRBV5-4 to TRBJ2-5; 12 bases are shared with TRBD2. The germline V gene encodes CDR1 SGHNT and CDR2 YYREEE (reference sequence). The CDR3 is 17 residues long. Trimming took 1 base from V and 5 from J; bases not matched to a gene: 9. The DNA for the CDR3 is TGTGCCAGCAGCTTGCTGACTAGCGGGAGAGGTAGGGAGACCCAGTACTTC. This codes for CASSLLTSGRGRETQYF.

J is TRBJ1-1 and V is TRBV10-3; D is perhaps TRBD1 (6 bases). The germline CDR1 and CDR2 sequences are ENHRY and SYGVKD. The CDR3 is made up of 13 amino acids. V dropped 11 bases and J dropped 5 bases, with 18 bases sitting between them. The CDR3 is CAASGGALTEAFF. DNA of the CDR3: TGTGCCGCCTCGGGGGGGGCCTTGACTGAAGCTTTCTTT.

V usage is TRBV5-6 and J usage is TRBJ2-3, with 8 bases lining up with TRBD1. In germline, CDR1 is SGHDT, CDR2 YYEEEE. There are 15 residues in the CDR3. V dropped 4 bases and J dropped 1; count of bases not matched to a gene: 5. CDR3 protein: CASSTGQGRTDTQYF. The CDR3, as DNA: TGTGCCAGCAGCACCGGACAGGGTCGCACAGATACGCAGTATTTT. The full variable domain, its missing parts supplied by reference TRBV5-6 and TRBJ2-3, is DAGVTQSPTHLIKTRGQQVTLRCSPKSGHDTVSWYQQALGQGPQFIFQYYEEEERQRGNFPDRFSGHQFPNYSSELNVNALLLGDSALYLCASSTGQGRTDTQYFGPGTRLTVL.

This clonotype was counted many times. V is TRBV11-2 and J is TRBJ2-5, with D possibly TRBD2 on 5 matching bases. V was pared by 6 bases and J by 2 bases, with 13 bases between. The length of the CDR3 is 14 residues. Per the germline V gene, CDR1 is SGHAT and CDR2 is FQNNGV. CDR3 sequence reads: CASSAPGRQETQYF. The CDR3 DNA sequence: TGTGCCAGCAGTGCCCCGGGAAGGCAAGAGACCCAGTACTTC.

In this sample, this clonotype turned up a few times. The DNA for the CDR3 is TGCGCCAGCAGCGTACCGGGACTAGCGGGAGGGGAGCTGTTTTTT. It is translated as CASSVPGLAGGELFF. The V call is TRBV5-1, the J call TRBJ2-2; the match to TRBD2 covers 13 bases. Trimming at V came to 4 bases and at J to 8 bases, leaving 5 bases not matched to a gene. The germline gives CDR1 SGHRS, CDR2 YFSETQ. The CDR3 totals 15 residues. Full variable domain (remainder filled in from reference TRBV5-1 and TRBJ2-2): KAGVTQTPRYLIKTRGQQVTLSCSPISGHRSVSWYQQTPGQGLQFLFEYFSETQRNKGNFPGRFSGRQFSNSRSEMNVSTLELGDSALYLCASSVPGLAGGELFFGEGSRLTVL.

This clonotype was seen a handful of times. The rearrangement joins TRBV27 to TRBJ1-2; D not resolved. The length of the CDR3 is 15 residues. Between the trimmed V and J ends, which lost 3 bases and 4 bases, there was a span of 15 bases. Germline CDR1 MNHEY, CDR2 SMNVEV (reference sequence). The chain's CDR3 is CASSLSTRGFYGYTF. The CDR3 coding sequence is TGTGCCAGCAGTTTGTCGACTCGGGGTTTCTATGGCTACACCTTC.

The chain is built from TRBV10-2 and TRBJ2-2, with D possibly matching TRBD1 (7 bases). Germline loops: CDR1 WSHSY, CDR2 SAAADI. The V and J ends lost 0 bases and 5 bases respectively, with 13 bases between them. The CDR3 covers 16 residues. The CDR3, as DNA: TGCGCCAGCAGTGAGTCCGGAGGGGGCGGTACCGGGGAGCTGTTTTTT. It encodes CASSESGGGGTGELFF.

The chain recombines TRBV7-9 with TRBJ2-2, with 14 bases lining up with TRBD2. Per germline, CDR1 SEHNR and CDR2 FQNEAQ (reference sequence). The CDR3 length is 17 residues. V dropped 5 bases and J dropped 6; count of bases not matched to a gene: 8. DNA of the CDR3: TGTGCCAGCAGCACCCGGGGGACTAGCGGGAGTGCCGGGGAGCTGTTTTTT. Translated, it gives CASSTRGTSGSAGELFF.